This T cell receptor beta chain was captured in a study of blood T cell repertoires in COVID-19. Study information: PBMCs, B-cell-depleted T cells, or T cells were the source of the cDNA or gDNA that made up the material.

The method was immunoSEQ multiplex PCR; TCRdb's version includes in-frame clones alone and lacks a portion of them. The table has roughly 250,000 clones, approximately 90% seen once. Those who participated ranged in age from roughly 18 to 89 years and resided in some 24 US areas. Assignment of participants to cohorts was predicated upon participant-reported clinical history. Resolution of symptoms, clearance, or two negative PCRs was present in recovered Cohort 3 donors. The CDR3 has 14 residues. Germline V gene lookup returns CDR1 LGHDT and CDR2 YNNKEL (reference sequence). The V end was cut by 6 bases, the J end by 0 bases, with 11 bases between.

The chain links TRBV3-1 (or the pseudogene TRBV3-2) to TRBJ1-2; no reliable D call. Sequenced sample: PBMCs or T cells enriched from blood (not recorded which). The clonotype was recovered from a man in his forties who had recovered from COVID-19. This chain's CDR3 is CASRTASTNYGYTF. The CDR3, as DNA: TGTGCCAGCAGGACTGCGTCAACTAACTATGGCTACACCTTC.